This TCR beta chain originates from a study of Graves' ophthalmopathy and Graves' hyperthyroidism. This clonotype showed up just a few times. The sequenced template was RNA, covering the TCR beta CDR3 region. Second-round multiplex PCR followed a first-round RT-PCR using HTBI primers. TCRdb re-called the multiplex PCR reads through MiXCR, storing one row per CDR3 protein. In the table there are hundreds of thousands of distinct CDR3 sequences, about 40% of which are singletons. Germline assignment: CDR1 SGHAT and CDR2 FQNNGV. This CDR3 region has 14 residues. Trimming removed 5 bases from V and 3 bases from J, with 14 bases in between.

This chain links TRBV11-2 with TRBJ2-7, with a possible D match to TRBD1 (5 bases). This TCR came from an adult man with Graves' ophthalmopathy. Material: peripheral blood. CDR3 coding DNA: TGTGCCAGCAGCCCAAGCAGGGTCTTCTACGAGCAGTACTTC. Translated: CASSPSRVFYEQYF.